This TCR beta chain was found in a study of blood T cell repertoires in COVID-19. Looking at the study overall: Material from acute and convalescent COVID-19 was sourced from the United States, Italy and Spain.

The assay was immunoSEQ multiplex PCR, and TCRdb's table has in-frame clones only and misses some. This sample yields roughly 41,000 clones, of which 87% are seen a single time; approximately 4.3% belongs to the top ten. V shed 1 base and J 0 bases; nucleotides not matched to a gene: 4. Germline assignment: CDR1 SGHAT and CDR2 FQNNGV. The CDR3 is 16 residues long. The J gene is TRBJ2-7, the V gene TRBV11-2; 9 bases line up with TRBD2. The sequenced sample consisted of peripheral blood. This TCR came from a man aged 60 to 69 with acute or convalescent COVID-19. This CDR3 reads CASSLGGGGSSYEQYF. The DNA for the CDR3 is TGTGCCAGCAGCTTAGGCGGGGGGGGTAGCTCCTACGAGCAGTACTTC.